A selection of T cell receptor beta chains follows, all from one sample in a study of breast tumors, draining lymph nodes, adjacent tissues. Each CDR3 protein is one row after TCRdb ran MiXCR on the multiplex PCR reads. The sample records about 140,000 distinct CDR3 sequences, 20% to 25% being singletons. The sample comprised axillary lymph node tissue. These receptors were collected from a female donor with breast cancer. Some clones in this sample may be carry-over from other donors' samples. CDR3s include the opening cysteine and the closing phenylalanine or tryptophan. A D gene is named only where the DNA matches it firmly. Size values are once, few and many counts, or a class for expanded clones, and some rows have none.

DNA: TGTGCCAGCAGCTTAGGGGGACAGTTCAGTGAGACCCAGTACTTC
CDR3: CASSLGGQFSETQYF
size: many
D: TRBD1
V: TRBV7-2
J: TRBJ2-5

DNA: TGTGCCAGCAGTCCCTCTCCCGGGACAGGTTCCTACAATGAGCAGTTCTTC
CDR3: CASSPSPGTGSYNEQFF
size: .
D: TRBD1
V: TRBV12-3/TRBV12-4
J: TRBJ2-1

DNA: TGCAGTGCTAGTGCAGGCGGGGAGCTGTTTTTT
CDR3: CSASAGGELFF
size: many
D: .
V: TRBV20-1
J: TRBJ2-2

DNA: TGCAGTGCTATCCCCTGGACTAGCGGGATCCCAGATACGCAGTATTTT
CDR3: CSAIPWTSGIPDTQYF
size: many
D: TRBD2
V: TRBV20-1
J: TRBJ2-3

DNA: TGCAGCGTTGAGGCTGGAGACCGCTACGAGCAGTACTTC
CDR3: CSVEAGDRYEQYF
size: many
D: .
V: TRBV29-1
J: TRBJ2-7

DNA: TGTGCCAGCAGGGGAAATAATGAGCAGTTCTTC
CDR3: CASRGNNEQFF
size: many
D: .
V: TRBV11-2
J: TRBJ2-1

DNA: TGTGCCAGCAGCGACGGTCCTAGAGGCGAGCAGTACTTC
CDR3: CASSDGPRGEQYF
size: many
D: .
V: TRBV6-1
J: TRBJ2-7

DNA: TGTGCCAGCAGTTTAGTCGGGGGGCAAGAGACCCAGTACTTC
CDR3: CASSLVGGQETQYF
size: many
D: TRBD2
V: TRBV28
J: TRBJ2-5

DNA: TGTGCCAGCAGCTTAAGCTCCTACAATGAGCAGTTCTTC
CDR3: CASSLSSYNEQFF
size: many
D: .
V: TRBV7-2
J: TRBJ2-1

DNA: TGTGCCATCAGTGAGTCCAGGGGAAGTAACTATGGCTACACCTTC
CDR3: CAISESRGSNYGYTF
size: many
D: .
V: TRBV10-3
J: TRBJ1-2

DNA: TGCAGTGCTAGGCGGACTAGCGGGGCTTACAATGAGCAGTTCTTC
CDR3: CSARRTSGAYNEQFF
size: many
D: TRBD2
V: TRBV20-1
J: TRBJ2-1

DNA: TGTGCCAGCAGCCCTGGGGAATATGGGACTGAAGCTTTCTTT
CDR3: CASSPGEYGTEAFF
size: .
D: .
V: TRBV5-5
J: TRBJ1-1

DNA: TGTGCCAGCAGCCAACTACTAGCGGGATGGACAGATACGCAGTATTTT
CDR3: CASSQLLAGWTDTQYF
size: many
D: TRBD2
V: TRBV2
J: TRBJ2-3

DNA: TGTGCCAGCAGTGAAGGCCAGGGAGCCAAAAACATTCAGTACTTC
CDR3: CASSEGQGAKNIQYF
size: .
D: .
V: TRBV2
J: TRBJ2-4

DNA: TGTGCCAGCACGGTACTAGCGGGAGGGCGGACCGGGGAGCTGTTTTTT
CDR3: CASTVLAGGRTGELFF
size: many
D: TRBD2
V: TRBV6-1
J: TRBJ2-2

DNA: TGTGCCAGCAGCCTCGGGACAGCCGGAGATACGCAGTATTTT
CDR3: CASSLGTAGDTQYF
size: many
D: TRBD1
V: TRBV7-9
J: TRBJ2-3